Listed here are 25 T cell receptor beta chains from one sample, sequenced in a study of post-analysis software for immune sequencing data. The study's findings and limits: Five TRBV segments, including TRBV5-6, TRBV5-1 and TRBV20-1, were more frequent in patients than controls.

TCR beta cDNA libraries included unique molecular identifiers. TCRdb analysed the PCR reads with MiXCR anew, one entry per CDR3 protein. The sample yields around 250,000 distinct CDR3 sequences, 36% seen once. No antigen has been assigned to these receptors. Sequenced input: blood. Receptor source: a girl aged 10 to 17 with multiple sclerosis.

The chain combines TRBV7-2 with TRBJ1-1, with D uncertain. The germline gives CDR1 SGHTA, CDR2 FQGNSA. The V end was cut by 5 bases, the J end by 4 bases, with 14 bases between. CDR3 length: 14 amino acids. CDR3 sequence reads: CASSPDGSTTEAFF. The DNA for the CDR3 is TGTGCCAGCAGCCCAGACGGGAGTACCACTGAAGCTTTCTTT.

CDR3 protein: CASSEAGGGSPPHF. The DNA of the CDR3 is TGTGCCAGCAGTGAAGCAGGGGGGGGTTCACCTCCCCACTTT. The chain links TRBV25-1 to TRBJ1-6; 7 bases fit TRBD1. The germline gives CDR1 MGHDK, CDR2 SYGVNS. Trimming took 2 bases from V and 18 from J; bases not matched to a gene: 13. This CDR3 has 14 residues.

This chain joins TRBV7-3 and TRBJ1-1; the D gene is possibly TRBD1 (6 bases). The CDR3 is 14 residues long. Trimming pared 5 bases from V and 4 bases from J, leaving 14 bases between. In germline, CDR1 is SGHTA, CDR2 FQGTGA. The CDR3 nucleotides are TGTGCCAGCAGCCCCCCCAGGGGTCGCACTGAAGCTTTCTTT. This translates into CASSPPRGRTEAFF.

This clonotype was recorded a few times. V gene TRBV11-2 combines with J gene TRBJ2-4, with 10 bases that match TRBD2. This CDR3 has 15 residues. V dropped 0 bases and J dropped 9; count of bases not matched to a gene: 5. The V gene's germline CDR1 is SGHAT and CDR2 FQNNGV. The CDR3 region is CASSLEPGLASIQYF. As DNA, the CDR3 is TGTGCCAGCAGCTTAGAACCGGGACTAGCGTCCATTCAGTACTTC.

This clonotype has at least ten counts. The chain recombines TRBV27 with TRBJ2-1; possible D gene TRBD2, 5 bases. Trimming cost V 6 bases and J 0 bases, with 12 bases left between them. CDR3 size: 15 residues. Germline V gene sequence: CDR1 MNHEY, CDR2 SMNVEV (reference sequence). CDR3 bases: TGTGCCAGCAGAAGAAGCGGAACCTCCTACAATGAGCAGTTCTTC. This codes for CASRRSGTSYNEQFF.

A note on this clonotype: Germline and junction disagree at one end, which may indicate a read error. The CDR3 DNA sequence: TGTGCCAGCAGCTTAGTGGTTGGGGATCAGCCTCAGCATTTT. Translating it yields CASSLVVGDQPQHF. This chain joins TRBV7-2 and TRBJ1-5; D call uncertain. CDR1 is SGHTA and CDR2 is FQGNSA in the germline V gene. The CDR3 length is 14 residues. Based on the CDR3 plus reference TRBV7-2 and TRBJ1-5, the full variable domain is GAGVSQSPSNKVTEKGKDVELRCDPISGHTALYWYRQSLGQGLEFLIYFQGNSAPDKSGLPSDRFSAERTGGSVSTLTIQRTQQEDSAVYLCASSLVVGDQPQHFGDGTRLSIL.

This clonotype occurred a few times. This chain connects TRBV20-1 to TRBJ2-6, with D possibly being TRBD1 (5 bases). V gave up 1 base and J gave up 0 bases, with 13 bases separating them. The CDR3 consists of 17 residues. CDR1 DFQATT and CDR2 SNEGSKA come from the germline V gene (reference sequence). As DNA, the CDR3 is TGCAGTGCTAGAGCGCAGGGAACCCTCTCTGGGGCCAACGTCCTGACTTTC. It specifies CSARAQGTLSGANVLTF.

This clonotype was counted many times. The chain combines TRBV9 with TRBJ2-1; D might be TRBD1 (5 bases). V lost 4 bases and J 9 bases, leaving 14 bases between the germline ends. CDR3 length: 13 amino acids. The germline CDR1 and CDR2 sequences are SGDLS and YYNGEE. CDR3 region: CASSSNRGSEQFF. The CDR3 DNA is TGTGCCAGCAGCTCGAATAGGGGCAGTGAGCAGTTCTTC.

The V gene is TRBV5-1, the J gene TRBJ2-1; TRBD1 is a possible D gene (6 bases). The germline CDR1 and CDR2 sequences are SGHRS and YFSETQ. V was pared by 4 bases and J by 4 bases, with 12 bases between. The CDR3 contains 14 residues. DNA of the CDR3: TGCGCCAGCAGCCCCCGGACAGAATACAATGAGCAGTTCTTC. This sequence encodes CASSPRTEYNEQFF.

As regards this clonotype: It may be a read error: a sequence one base away is much more abundant. V is TRBV7-9 and J is TRBJ2-5, with D perhaps matching TRBD2 (6 bases). Germline CDR1 and CDR2: SEHNR and FQNEAQ (reference sequence). The V end lost 1 base, the J end lost 11 bases, and 17 bases lay between the germline ends. The CDR3 spans 14 residues. CDR3 DNA: TGTGCCAGCAGCTTAGGGGACTCCACGGATGAGCAGTACTTC. This sequence encodes CASSLGDSTDEQYF.

Worth noting for this clonotype: Germline is not matched at one junction end, which may reflect a read error. V usage is TRBV29-1 and J usage is TRBJ2-3, with D possibly TRBD1 on 5 matching bases. Germline V gene data show CDR1 as SQVTM and CDR2 as ANQGSEA. The CDR3 is 13 amino acids. CDR3 coding DNA: TGCAGCGTTAAAGGGGTTAGCACAGATGCGCAGTATTTT. Amino acids: CSVKGVSTDAQYF.

In the case of this clonotype: The junction and the germline gene differ at one end; a read error may be behind it. The rearrangement uses TRBV6-1 and TRBJ2-3; no definite D call. Per the germline V gene, CDR1 is MNHNS and CDR2 is SASEGT. This CDR3 has 13 amino acids. The CDR3 bases are TGTACCAGCAGCGCCTCCGGGACAGATACGCAGTATTTT. It is translated as CTSSASGTDTQYF.

This chain connects TRBV28 to TRBJ1-2, with D unresolved. The CDR3 spans 13 residues. Trimming took 10 bases from V and 4 from J, leaving 16 bases between them. The V gene's germline CDR1 is MDHEN and CDR2 SYDVKM. CDR3 in DNA: TGTGCCACCCAGGAGGGTAGGTCCTATGGCTACACCTTC. This sequence encodes CATQEGRSYGYTF.

This clonotype was seen repeatedly, ten times or more. This sequence joins TRBV29-1 and TRBJ1-4; D is ambiguous. Germline V gene lookup returns CDR1 SQVTM and CDR2 ANQGSEA. V dropped 4 bases and J dropped 2 bases, with 8 bases sitting between them. The CDR3 is 13 residues long. CDR3 bases: TGCAGCGTTGCGGGCCTCACTAATGAAAAACTGTTTTTT. Translation: CSVAGLTNEKLFF.

This sequence joins TRBV4-1 and TRBJ1-2; 11 nucleotides agree with TRBD1. Germline lookup yields CDR1 MGHRA and CDR2 YSYEKL. This CDR3 contains 18 residues. After removal of 0 bases from V and 3 bases from J, the junction contained 9 bases not matched to a gene. CDR3 in DNA: TGCGCCAGCAGCCAAGACCCTTCGGACAGGGGGCGGGACTATGGCTACACCTTC. Protein product: CASSQDPSDRGRDYGYTF.

This clonotype turned up a few times. This could be a read error, since a much larger clone is one nucleotide away. The V call is TRBV4-1, the J call TRBJ2-1; no firm D call. CDR3 length: 17 residues. From germline, CDR1 is MGHRA and CDR2 YSYEKL. DNA of the CDR3: TGCGCCAGCAACCAAGTTGATTTAGGTTTCTCCTACAATGAGCAGTTCTTC. Translated: CASNQVDLGFSYNEQFF.

This chain connects TRBV14 to TRBJ2-1; D remains unclear. Germline V gene sequence: CDR1 SGHDN, CDR2 FVKESK. The CDR3 is 12 residues long. The V gene lost 0 bases and the J gene lost 10 bases, with 7 bases spanning the gap. CDR3 sequence reads: CASSQDRVEQFF. The CDR3 DNA reads TGTGCCAGCAGCCAAGATCGGGTAGAGCAGTTCTTC.

The V call is TRBV12-3 or TRBV12-4, the J call TRBJ2-5; no reliable D call. The CDR3 loop spans 10 amino acids. Trimming shortened V by 6 bases and J by 11 bases, and 10 bases separated the two germline ends. The CDR3 DNA reads TGTGCCAGCAGGGGCCATGAGCAGTACTTC. This gives the protein CASRGHEQYF.

The rearrangement links TRBV2 to TRBJ2-2; D not resolved. CDR1 and CDR2 from the germline V gene are SNHLY and FYNNEI. Between the trimmed V and J ends, which lost 5 bases and 0 bases, there was a span of 7 bases. There are 14 residues in the CDR3. The CDR3 DNA reads as TGTGCCAGCAGTTTCAGCGCGAACACCGGGGAGCTGTTTTTT. Encoded protein: CASSFSANTGELFF.

This clonotype came up many times. CDR3 amino acids: CASSPTTSPGLDEQFF. CDR3 coding DNA: TGCGCCAGCAGCCCTACTACTAGTCCAGGTCTCGATGAGCAGTTCTTC. J is TRBJ2-1 and V is TRBV5-1; D is possibly TRBD2 (5 bases). The V end was cut by 4 bases, the J end by 8 bases, with 22 bases between. The CDR3 has 16 amino acids. The germline CDR1 and CDR2 sequences are SGHRS and YFSETQ.

The V gene is TRBV5-1, the J gene TRBJ2-1, with 10 bases matching TRBD2. V lost 0 bases to trimming and J lost 5 bases; unmatched junction nucleotides: 5. Germline CDR1 SGHRS, CDR2 YFSETQ. CDR3 length: 16 residues. The CDR3 bases are TGCGCCAGCAGCTTGGAGGGGACTAGCGTCCACAATGAGCAGTTCTTC. Protein product: CASSLEGTSVHNEQFF.

On this clonotype itself: This may be a read error, as it is one base from a much larger clone. The rearrangement uses TRBV12-3 or TRBV12-4 and TRBJ2-3; D is ambiguous. The CDR3 is made up of 15 amino acids. V lost 6 bases and J lost 5, with 18 bases in between. The CDR3 nucleotides are TGTGCCAGCAGAGCCCGCAATAGGCGCATAGATACGCAGTATTTT. Translating it yields CASRARNRRIDTQYF.

This clonotype appeared once. A read error may be the cause here, since a much bigger clone is one base away. This chain joins TRBV12-3 or TRBV12-4 and TRBJ1-6, with D possibly matching TRBD1 (5 bases). This CDR3 has 16 amino acids. The CDR3 nucleotides are TGTGCCAGCAGTTTAATCCCGGGAGGGGATAATTCACCCCCCCACTTT. Its translation: CASSLIPGGDNSPPHF.

Note on this clonotype: This sequence may be a read error, since a much larger clone differs from it by one base. The rearrangement joins TRBV4-1 to TRBJ2-3; D remains unclear. CDR1 is MGHRA and CDR2 is YSYEKL in the germline V gene. V was trimmed by 1 base and J by 5 bases, leaving 10 bases between them. The CDR3 length is 14 residues. The CDR3 nucleotides read TGCGCCAGCAGCCAAGGGTCGGAGAGAGATACGCAGTATTTT. This sequence encodes CASSQGSERDTQYF.

The chain carries TRBV6-4 and TRBJ2-3; 10 nucleotides agree with TRBD2. CDR3 length: 14 residues. From germline, CDR1 is MRHNA and CDR2 SNTAGT. With V trimmed by 5 bases and J by 7 bases, 6 bases remained unmatched. CDR3: CASSRLAGGNTQYF. CDR3 coding DNA: TGTGCCAGCAGTCGATTAGCGGGAGGTAATACGCAGTATTTT.